This passage covers 16 T cell receptor beta chains from one sample sequenced in a study of blood T cell repertoires in COVID-19. The table came from immunoSEQ multiplex PCR; TCRdb's copy has only in-frame clones and leaves some out. This sample carries 200,000 to 250,000 clones, around 85% of them seen once, and the ten largest clones take about 1.3%. The sample consisted of PBMCs or T cells enriched from blood (not recorded which). Receptors originate from a woman between 35 and 50 years old with acute COVID-19.

V usage is TRBV10-3 and J usage is TRBJ1-2; 9 bases align to TRBD1. This CDR3 has 14 amino acids. Trimming took 7 bases from V and 2 from J; bases not matched to a gene: 5. Germline V lookup: CDR1 ENHRY, CDR2 SYGVKD. CDR3 bases: TGTGCCATCAAACAGACAGGGGGGAACTATGGCTACACCTTC. This encodes CAIKQTGGNYGYTF.

The gene calls are TRBV5-6 and TRBJ2-1, with 8 bases identical to TRBD1. CDR3 size: 15 residues. Losses at the gene ends were 3 bases for V and 7 bases for J; bases not matched to a gene: 9. Per the germline V gene, CDR1 is SGHDT and CDR2 is YYEEEE. The CDR3 sequence: CASSSPRTGRNEQFF. CDR3 bases: TGTGCCAGCAGCTCCCCCCGGACAGGGAGAAATGAGCAGTTCTTC.

The chain joins TRBV5-1 to TRBJ2-7; no firm D call. V lost 0 bases and J 2 bases, leaving 12 bases between the germline ends. The length of the CDR3 is 15 residues. Germline CDR1 reads SGHRS; CDR2 reads YFSETQ. CDR3 nucleotide sequence: TGCGCCAGCAGCTTGGGTACTACCGAACCCTACGAGCAGTACTTC. As protein: CASSLGTTEPYEQYF.

The rearrangement joins TRBV10-3 to TRBJ2-7, with D possibly matching TRBD2 (6 bases). V was cut by 3 bases and J by 3 bases, with 15 bases left in between. The length of the CDR3 is 15 residues. Germline values: CDR1 ENHRY, CDR2 SYGVKD. As DNA, the CDR3 is TGTGCCATCAGTGACTCGAAGGCGGGGTTCTACGAGCAGTACTTC. Translation gives CAISDSKAGFYEQYF.

The chain recombines TRBV3-1 (or the pseudogene TRBV3-2) with TRBJ2-2, with 10 positions matching TRBD2. CDR3 length: 15 residues. Trimming removed 4 bases from V and 7 bases from J; junction bases left unmatched: 6. Germline CDR1 reads LGHDT; CDR2 reads YNNKEL (reference sequence). The DNA of the CDR3 is TGTGCCAGCAGCCCGGGACTAGCGTGGGTCGGGGAGCTGTTTTTT. Residues: CASSPGLAWVGELFF.

This chain joins TRBV20-1 and TRBJ1-3; D unclear. Trimming stripped 5 bases from V and 4 bases from J, with 6 bases between. CDR3 length equals 11 residues. Per germline, CDR1 DFQATT and CDR2 SNEGSKA (reference sequence). The CDR3 region has the DNA TGCAGTGCTCCTGGCGGAAACACCATATATTTT. Translated, it gives CSAPGGNTIYF.

The chain uses TRBV30 and TRBJ1-5; D is undetermined. Germline V gene lookup returns CDR1 GTSNPN and CDR2 SVGIG (reference sequence). V was pared by 3 bases and J by 0 bases, with 12 bases between. CDR3 length: 15 residues. DNA of the CDR3: TGTGCCTGGAGCGTGTCTGGCACTAGCAATCAGCCCCAGCATTTT. Encoded protein: CAWSVSGTSNQPQHF.

This chain joins TRBV7-9 and TRBJ1-6; D is unclear. V lost 2 bases, J lost 7 bases, and 3 bases lay in between. Germline CDR1 and CDR2: SEHNR and FQNEAQ (reference sequence). This CDR3 is built from 12 residues. Here the CDR3 DNA reads TGTGCCAGCAGCTTAACAAATTCACCCCTCCACTTT. This translates into CASSLTNSPLHF.

The chain is built from TRBV10-3 and TRBJ2-1; the match to TRBD2 covers 14 bases. Trimming took 5 bases from V and 7 from J; bases not matched to a gene: 4. Germline V lookup: CDR1 ENHRY, CDR2 SYGVKD. This CDR3 has 15 amino acids. In DNA, the CDR3 is TGTGCCATCAGTAACGGGACTAGCGGGAGAAATGAGCAGTTCTTC. Translated, it gives CAISNGTSGRNEQFF.

The chain joins TRBV19 to TRBJ1-5; the D is unclear. V was shortened by 5 bases and J by 4 bases, with 9 bases between the two germline ends. The CDR3 totals 13 residues. Germline V CDR1 and CDR2: LNHDA, SQIVND (reference sequence). The CDR3 DNA reads TGTGCCAGTAGTCCGGAGATTAATCAGCCCCAGCATTTT. Amino acid sequence: CASSPEINQPQHF. Full variable domain (outside the CDR3, taken from reference TRBV19 and TRBJ1-5): DGGITQSPKYLFRKEGQNVTLSCEQNLNHDAMYWYRQDPGQGLRLIYYSQIVNDFQKGDIAEGYSVSREKKESFPLTVTSAQKNPTAFYLCASSPEINQPQHFGDGTRLSIL.

The rearrangement links TRBV29-1 to TRBJ2-7; 10 bases map to TRBD2. Germline CDR1 SQVTM, CDR2 ANQGSEA. CDR3 size: 12 residues. The V and J ends lost 4 bases and 6 bases, in that order; junction bases with no gene match: 3. CDR3 sequence reads: CSVGLAGAEQYF. The CDR3 DNA reads TGCAGCGTTGGCCTAGCGGGAGCCGAGCAGTACTTC.

This chain connects TRBV20-1 to TRBJ2-7; weak D call: TRBD1 (5 bases). The length of the CDR3 is 11 residues. The germline gives CDR1 DFQATT, CDR2 SNEGSKA (reference sequence). With 7 bases removed from V and 2 bases from J, the gap between germline ends came to 9 bases. Written as DNA, the CDR3 is TGCAGTGAAGGGGATGCCTACGAGCAGTACTTC. Its protein is CSEGDAYEQYF.

The gene calls are TRBV27 and TRBJ2-2; 8 positions agree with TRBD2. Germline V CDR1 and CDR2: MNHEY, SMNVEV (reference sequence). V gave up 8 bases and J gave up 0 bases; unmatched junction bases: 5. This CDR3 is built from 15 residues. CDR3 amino acids: CASRLARANTGELFF. In DNA, the CDR3 is TGTGCCAGCCGACTAGCGAGGGCGAACACCGGGGAGCTGTTTTTT.

The chain couples TRBV28 to TRBJ2-1, with D possibly matching TRBD2 (6 bases). This CDR3 region has 18 residues. The ends were cut back, 5 bases at V and 0 bases at J, with 20 bases in the middle. Germline assignment: CDR1 MDHEN and CDR2 SYDVKM. The DNA of the CDR3 is TGTGCCAGCAGTGGGACGGGTGCTGGGGGGATCTCCTACAATGAGCAGTTCTTC. Its protein product is CASSGTGAGGISYNEQFF.

CDR3 nucleotide sequence: TGTGCCAGTAGGAACCCAGGGGGCGCGAACACTGAAGCTTTCTTT. Amino acids: CASRNPGGANTEAFF. The gene calls are TRBV19 and TRBJ1-1; 8 nucleotides match TRBD1. The V and J ends lost 6 bases and 1 base, in that order; junction bases with no gene match: 7. Germline-derived CDR1 and CDR2 are LNHDA and SQIVND (reference sequence). The CDR3 sequence is 15 residues long.

This rearrangement joins TRBV4-3 to TRBJ2-5, with 9 bases that match TRBD2. The germline V gene encodes CDR1 LGHNA and CDR2 YSLEER. CDR3 size: 18 residues. After removal of 4 bases from V and 5 bases from J, the junction contained 17 bases not matched to a gene. CDR3 sequence reads: CASSPFRGGVGTLETQYF. The CDR3 coding sequence is TGCGCCAGCAGCCCCTTTCGCGGGGGGGTTGGGACGTTGGAGACCCAGTACTTC.